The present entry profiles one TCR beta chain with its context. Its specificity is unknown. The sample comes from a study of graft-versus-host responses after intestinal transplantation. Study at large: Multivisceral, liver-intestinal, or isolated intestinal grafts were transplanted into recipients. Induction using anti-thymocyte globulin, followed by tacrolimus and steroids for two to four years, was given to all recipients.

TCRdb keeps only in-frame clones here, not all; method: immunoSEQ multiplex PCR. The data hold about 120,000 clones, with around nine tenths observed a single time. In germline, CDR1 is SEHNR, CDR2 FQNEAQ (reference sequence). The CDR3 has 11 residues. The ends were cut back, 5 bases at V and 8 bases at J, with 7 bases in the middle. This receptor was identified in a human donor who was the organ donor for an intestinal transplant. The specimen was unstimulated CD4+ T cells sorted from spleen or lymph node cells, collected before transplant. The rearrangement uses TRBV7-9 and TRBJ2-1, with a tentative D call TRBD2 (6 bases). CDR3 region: CASSRRDEQFF. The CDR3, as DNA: TGTGCCAGCAGCAGGAGGGATGAGCAGTTCTTC.